Presented here are 27 T cell receptor beta chains from one specimen sequenced in a study of naive and memory T cell subsets. An equimolar mix of two oligonucleotides served as the beta constant-region primer for TRBC1 and TRBC2. TCRdb re-called the UMI-ligation and nested PCR reads through MiXCR, storing one row per CDR3 protein. The table shows 130,000 to 150,000 distinct CDR3 sequences, with approximately 15% occurring only once. The sample comprised naive CD4+ T cells from blood. The receptors here all came from a human donor in good health.

This clonotype appeared a few times. The V gene is TRBV27, the J gene TRBJ2-4; 7 bases align to TRBD1. V was pared by 5 bases and J by 3 bases, with 7 bases of the junction left unmatched. Germline V lookup: CDR1 MNHEY, CDR2 SMNVEV (reference sequence). CDR3 length equals 15 residues. In nucleotides, the CDR3 is TGTGCCAGCAGTGAGGGGGCGCTCGGCAAAAACATTCAGTACTTC. Translating gives CASSEGALGKNIQYF.

This clonotype has just a few counts. The V and J genes are TRBV15 and TRBJ1-5, with D possibly matching TRBD1 (5 bases). The CDR3 totals 15 residues. Deletions cut 0 bases from V and 7 bases from J, with 13 bases between. CDR1 is LNHNV, CDR2 YYDKDF, per germline (reference sequence). Here the CDR3 DNA reads TGTGCCACCAGCAGAGATCCAAGGGGACGGCAGCCCCAGCATTTT. Protein: CATSRDPRGRQPQHF.

This clonotype has just a few counts. The J gene is TRBJ2-2, the V gene TRBV12-3 or TRBV12-4, with TRBD2 identical over 7 bases. J was trimmed by 3 bases and V by 5 bases; bases with no gene match: 6. The CDR3 sequence is 15 residues long. CDR3 nucleotides: TGTGCCAGCAGTACGGGAGGCCTGTACACCGGGGAGCTGTTTTTT. Protein product: CASSTGGLYTGELFF.

The V gene is TRBV14, the J gene TRBJ2-1, with 14 bases aligning to TRBD2. The junction had 7 bases not matched to a gene; V was cut back by 6 bases and J by 9 bases. The CDR3 has 15 residues. CDR1 and CDR2 from the germline V gene are SGHDN and FVKESK. CDR3 in amino acids: CASRRGLAGVSEQFF. The CDR3 bases are TGTGCCAGCAGGAGGGGACTAGCGGGAGTTAGTGAGCAGTTCTTC.

The chain links TRBV28 to TRBJ2-7; D may be TRBD2 (5 bases). The CDR3 has 14 residues. V was clipped by 6 bases and J by 2 bases, with 14 bases between them. Per germline, CDR1 MDHEN and CDR2 SYDVKM. CDR3 residues: CASSRTGSPYEQYF. The CDR3 DNA reads as TGTGCCAGCAGCAGAACGGGGAGCCCCTACGAGCAGTACTTC.

The genes are TRBV7-2 and TRBJ2-2; no definite D call. From germline, CDR1 is SGHTA and CDR2 FQGNSA. The CDR3 length is 16 residues. The V gene lost 2 bases and the J gene lost 0 bases, with 10 bases spanning the gap. The CDR3 sequence is CASSLPLASNTGELFF. The CDR3 bases are TGTGCCAGCAGCTTACCACTGGCTTCGAACACCGGGGAGCTGTTTTTT.

The J gene is TRBJ2-5, the V gene TRBV7-2; D is uncertain. CDR3 length: 14 residues. CDR1 and CDR2 (germline): SGHTA, FQGNSA. Trimming removed 1 base at V and 1 base at J, with 7 bases between. CDR3 bases: TGTGCCAGCAGCTTAGTCAGCAGCCAAGAGACCCAGTACTTC. Amino acids: CASSLVSSQETQYF. The variable domain in full, completed from reference TRBV7-2 and TRBJ2-5, reads GAGVSQSPSNKVTEKGKDVELRCDPISGHTALYWYRQSLGQGLEFLIYFQGNSAPDKSGLPSDRFSAERTGGSVSTLTIQRTQQEDSAVYLCASSLVSSQETQYFGPGTRLLVL.

This chain joins TRBV7-2 and TRBJ2-3; 9 positions agree with TRBD2. The CDR3 has 17 residues. The germline V gene encodes CDR1 SGHTA and CDR2 FQGNSA. The ends lost 1 base at V and 5 bases at J; junction bases unmatched: 10. CDR3: CASSLVSLAGSGDTQYF. CDR3 in DNA: TGTGCCAGCAGCTTAGTGTCTCTAGCGGGAAGTGGAGATACGCAGTATTTT.

The rearrangement links TRBV20-1 to TRBJ2-7; 8 nucleotides line up with TRBD2. Germline CDR1 DFQATT, CDR2 SNEGSKA (reference sequence). The CDR3 loop spans 13 amino acids. The V segment lost 5 bases and the J segment 3 bases; nucleotides outside the gene matches: 6. DNA of the CDR3: TGCAGTGCTTACAGCGGGAGTGTCTACGAGCAGTACTTC. Translation: CSAYSGSVYEQYF.

This chain joins TRBV5-8 and TRBJ1-1; possibly TRBD1 for D (6 bases). The germline gives CDR1 SGHTS, CDR2 YDEGEE. This CDR3 has 14 amino acids. V was shortened by 2 bases and J by 13 bases, with 21 bases between the two germline ends. CDR3 DNA sequence: TGTGCCAGCAGCTTCGAACCGGGGGCGGGGATTGGTTTCTTT. Its translation: CASSFEPGAGIGFF. The full variable domain, its missing parts supplied by reference TRBV5-8 and TRBJ1-1, is EAGVTQSPTHLIKTRGQQATLRCSPISGHTSVYWYQQALGLGLQFLLWYDEGEERNRGNFPPRFSGRQFPNYSSELNVNALELEDSALYLCASSFEPGAGIGFFGQGTRLTVV.

This clonotype was detected a few times. The chain links TRBV7-2 to TRBJ1-5; D unclear. Between the trimmed V and J ends, which lost 3 bases and 9 bases, there was a span of 12 bases. Germline loops: CDR1 SGHTA, CDR2 FQGNSA. The CDR3 runs 13 residues. CDR3 DNA sequence: TGTGCCAGCAGCTTCAGTGCGGACCGGCCCCAGCATTTT. Translating it yields CASSFSADRPQHF. The variable domain in full, completed from reference TRBV7-2 and TRBJ1-5, reads GAGVSQSPSNKVTEKGKDVELRCDPISGHTALYWYRQSLGQGLEFLIYFQGNSAPDKSGLPSDRFSAERTGGSVSTLTIQRTQQEDSAVYLCASSFSADRPQHFGDGTRLSIL.

This clonotype has at least ten counts. This chain links TRBV18 with TRBJ2-5; 9 bases agree with TRBD2. CDR1 and CDR2 from the germline V gene are KGHSH and LQKENI. With V trimmed by 3 bases and J by 2 bases, 4 bases remained unmatched. This CDR3 has 15 amino acids. The CDR3 DNA is TGTGCCAGCTCACCCTCGACTAGCGGACAAGAGACCCAGTACTTC. This gives the protein CASSPSTSGQETQYF.

In its sample, this clonotype was seen a few times. The V gene is TRBV5-1, the J gene TRBJ1-1; 7 positions agree with TRBD1. The V segment lost 4 bases and the J segment 4 bases; nucleotides outside the gene matches: 7. The germline V gene has CDR1 SGHRS and CDR2 YFSETQ. The CDR3 totals 14 residues. DNA of the CDR3: TGCGCCAGCAGCGTGGCGGGACAGAGCACTGAAGCTTTCTTT. This sequence encodes CASSVAGQSTEAFF. The whole variable domain, filled in from reference TRBV5-1 and TRBJ1-1, reads KAGVTQTPRYLIKTRGQQVTLSCSPISGHRSVSWYQQTPGQGLQFLFEYFSETQRNKGNFPGRFSGRQFSNSRSEMNVSTLELGDSALYLCASSVAGQSTEAFFGQGTRLTVV.

This clonotype came up a few times. At one end the junction does not follow the germline gene, possibly because of a read error. The chain employs TRBV12-3 or TRBV12-4 and TRBJ2-3, with 12 nucleotides matching TRBD2. The CDR3 sequence is 14 residues long. CDR3 region: CASSLAGGGDTQYF. The CDR3 coding sequence is TGTGCCAGCAGTCTAGCGGGAGGGGGAGATACGCAGTATTTT.

In nucleotides, the CDR3 is TGTGCCAGCAGCCAATTAGCGGAGGGGCCCTACGAGCAGTACTTC. Translation: CASSQLAEGPYEQYF. The rearrangement links TRBV14 to TRBJ2-7; a weak D match, TRBD2 (6 bases). Germline CDR1 SGHDN, CDR2 FVKESK. The CDR3 loop spans 15 amino acids. V was trimmed by 2 bases and J by 2 bases, leaving 13 bases between them.

V usage is TRBV6-1 and J usage is TRBJ1-6, with TRBD1 identical over 10 bases. The CDR3 totals 15 residues. Per the germline V gene, CDR1 is MNHNS and CDR2 is SASEGT. V dropped 6 bases and J dropped 7; count of bases not matched to a gene: 6. The CDR3 protein is CASRDWTGGNSPLHF. In DNA, the CDR3 is TGTGCCAGCAGAGATTGGACAGGGGGAAATTCACCCCTCCACTTT.

The chain is built from TRBV2 and TRBJ2-1; D unclear. Germline CDR1 is SNHLY and CDR2 is FYNNEI. V lost 7 bases and J 4 bases, leaving 11 bases between the germline ends. CDR3 length equals 13 residues. The CDR3 sequence is CASNRIGYNEQFF. CDR3 DNA: TGTGCCAGCAACCGGATAGGTTACAATGAGCAGTTCTTC.

This clonotype was counted between two and nine times. J is TRBJ2-2 and V is TRBV29-1, with D perhaps given as TRBD1 or TRBD2 (5 bases each). Germline V gives CDR1 SQVTM, CDR2 ANQGSEA. V lost 1 base to trimming and J lost 6 bases, with 6 bases between them. The CDR3 has 12 residues. The CDR3 DNA follows: TGCAGCGTTGAAGGGGGGTCCGGGGAGCTGTTTTTT. Protein sequence: CSVEGGSGELFF.

This clonotype has just a few counts. This sequence joins TRBV7-9 and TRBJ2-1; tentatively, D is TRBD1 or TRBD2 (6 bases each). Between the trimmed V and J ends, which lost 4 bases and 3 bases, there was a span of 19 bases. Per germline, CDR1 SEHNR and CDR2 FQNEAQ (reference sequence). The CDR3 contains 17 residues. The CDR3 DNA reads TGTGCCAGCAGCTCCACGGGGGCGGGGCTACTCTACAATGAGCAGTTCTTC. Protein product: CASSSTGAGLLYNEQFF.

This clonotype was detected ten times or more. V and J are TRBV5-1 and TRBJ1-2; D gene uncertain. The V gene's germline CDR1 is SGHRS and CDR2 YFSETQ. The CDR3 covers 13 residues. The V gene lost 0 bases and the J gene lost 2 bases, with 5 bases spanning the gap. CDR3 sequence (DNA): TGCGCCAGCAGCTTGGCGGAGAACTATGGCTACACCTTC. Its protein product is CASSLAENYGYTF.

This chain connects TRBV6-2 or TRBV6-3 to TRBJ2-6, with 11 bases lining up with TRBD2. This CDR3 contains 17 residues. Germline V CDR1 and CDR2: MNHEY, SVGEGT. V trimming: 5 bases; J trimming: 0 bases; junction bases outside the gene matches: 3. CDR3 nucleotide sequence: TGTGCCAGCAGTCCGGGACTAGCGGTCTCTGGGGCCAACGTCCTGACTTTC. This encodes CASSPGLAVSGANVLTF.

The chain combines TRBV5-1 with TRBJ1-4, with TRBD1 matching over 9 bases. Trimming removed 2 bases from V and 8 bases from J; junction bases left unmatched: 4. The CDR3 is 14 amino acids. The V gene's germline CDR1 is SGHRS and CDR2 YFSETQ. Written as DNA, the CDR3 is TGCGCCAGCAGCTTTGGACAGGGGAAAGAAAAACTGTTTTTT. Protein product: CASSFGQGKEKLFF.

The chain links TRBV11-2 to TRBJ1-1, with TRBD1 identical over 9 bases. In germline, CDR1 is SGHAT, CDR2 FQNNGV. This CDR3 region has 15 residues. V lost 2 bases to trimming and J lost 0 bases; unmatched junction nucleotides: 1. The chain's CDR3 is CASSLRTGVNTEAFF. Here the CDR3 DNA reads TGTGCCAGCAGCTTAAGGACAGGGGTGAACACTGAAGCTTTCTTT.

The chain uses TRBV29-1 and TRBJ1-2; 8 bases line up with TRBD1. With V trimmed by 3 bases and J by 4 bases, 4 bases remained unmatched. There are 13 residues in the CDR3. The germline V gene encodes CDR1 SQVTM and CDR2 ANQGSEA. The CDR3: CSVDAGTGYGYTF. In DNA form, the CDR3 reads TGCAGCGTTGACGCCGGGACAGGCTATGGCTACACCTTC.

V gene TRBV28 combines with J gene TRBJ2-7; TRBD2 matches 14 bases. The CDR3 runs 18 residues. The germline V gene encodes CDR1 MDHEN and CDR2 SYDVKM. V trimming: 4 bases; J trimming: 3 bases; junction bases outside the gene matches: 11. The CDR3, as DNA: TGTGCCAGCAGTTCCGGTCCCGGGACTAGCGGGAGTTTCTACGAGCAGTACTTC. It is translated as CASSSGPGTSGSFYEQYF.

The chain couples TRBV5-1 to TRBJ2-1, with 8 bases identical to TRBD2. V dropped 4 bases and J dropped 8; count of bases not matched to a gene: 5. CDR1 is SGHRS, CDR2 YFSETQ, per germline. This CDR3 region has 13 residues. The CDR3 DNA sequence: TGCGCCAGCAGCCGACGAGCGGGAGATGAGCAGTTCTTC. It encodes CASSRRAGDEQFF.

The chain uses TRBV6-1 and TRBJ1-2; possible D gene TRBD1, 5 bases. Trimming stripped 6 bases from V and 3 bases from J, with 14 bases between. CDR1 is MNHNS and CDR2 is SASEGT in the germline V gene. The CDR3 extends over 14 amino acids. The CDR3 coding sequence is TGTGCCAGCAGCCCCAGGGCACCGGACTATGGCTACACCTTC. It yields the protein CASSPRAPDYGYTF.